The present entry profiles one T cell receptor (beta chain) with its context. Its antigen remains unidentified. Sequenced by immunoSEQ multiplex PCR; TCRdb stores in-frame clones only, minus some. This table holds roughly 140,000 clones, 88% found once. The entry originates in a study of T cell responses to AZD1222 COVID-19 vaccine. Study as a whole: Second-dose recipients at about 4 or about 12 weeks were treated as one pooled group. General observations from the study: All repertoire sampling was performed exclusively after the peak T cell response. Baseline serology detected seropositivity in only 6 or 7 AZD1222 recipients.

The CDR3 length is 8 residues. CDR1 and CDR2 (germline): GTSNPN, SVGIG (reference sequence). The TCR sequence derives from an adult in good health. The sequencing here drew on peripheral blood, taken on day 0 of AZD1222 vaccination. The chain has TRBV30 and TRBJ2-5; D gene ambiguous. DNA for the CDR3: TGTGCGGAAGAGACCCAGTACTTC. It is translated as CAEETQYF.